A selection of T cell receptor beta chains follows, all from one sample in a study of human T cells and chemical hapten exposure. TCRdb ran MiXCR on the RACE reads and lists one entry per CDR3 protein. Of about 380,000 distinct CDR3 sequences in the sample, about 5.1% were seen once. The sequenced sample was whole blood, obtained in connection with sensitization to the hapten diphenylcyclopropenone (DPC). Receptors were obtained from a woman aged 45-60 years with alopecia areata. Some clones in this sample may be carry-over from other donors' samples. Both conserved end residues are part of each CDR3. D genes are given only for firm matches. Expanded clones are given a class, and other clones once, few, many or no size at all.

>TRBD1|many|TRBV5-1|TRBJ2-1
TGCGCCAGCAGCTTTGGACAGGGGGCCTACAATGAGCAGTTCTTC
CASSFGQGAYNEQFF
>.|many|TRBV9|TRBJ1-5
TGTGCCAGCAGCGTAGGTGAACTCAATCAGCCCCAGCATTTT
CASSVGELNQPQHF
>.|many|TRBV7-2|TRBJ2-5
TGTGCCAGCAGCTCTATAGTAGAGACCCAGTACTTC
CASSSIVETQYF
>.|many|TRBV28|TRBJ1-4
TGTGCCAGCACCCTTGACGGCAAGGCCGCGTTTTTT
CASTLDGKAAFF
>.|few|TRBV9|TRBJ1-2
TGTGCCAGCAGCCTCCCTGGGGCCCCTGGCGGCTACACCTTC
CASSLPGAPGGYTF
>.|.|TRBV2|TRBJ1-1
TGTGCCAGCAGTGAGGGGGGGTACACTGAAGCTTTCTTT
CASSEGGYTEAFF
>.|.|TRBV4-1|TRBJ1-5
TGCGCCAGCAGCCAGGCCGAATATAGCAATCAGCCCCAGCATTTT
CASSQAEYSNQPQHF
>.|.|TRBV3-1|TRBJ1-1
TGTGCCAGCAGCAGCGGGGGGCCGACGATGAACACTGAAGCTTTCTTT
CASSSGGPTMNTEAFF
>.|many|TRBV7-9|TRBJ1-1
TGTGCCAGCAGCCCCTTGGCCCGAGGGGCCCACACTGAAGCTTTCTTT
CASSPLARGAHTEAFF
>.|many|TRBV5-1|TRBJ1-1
TGCGCCAGCAGCTTGGGAGGTCAGGGAAACACTGAAGCTTTCTTT
CASSLGGQGNTEAFF
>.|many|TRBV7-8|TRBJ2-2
TGTGCCAGCAGCTTATGGGCCGGGGCGAACACCGGGGAGCTGTTTTTT
CASSLWAGANTGELFF
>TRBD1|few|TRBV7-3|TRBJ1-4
TGTGCCAGCAGCTTAAACGCTCACGGGACAGAAGATGAAAAACTGTTTTTT
CASSLNAHGTEDEKLFF
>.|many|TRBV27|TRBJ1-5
TGTGCCAGCAGTCCGTATAGCAATCAGCCCCAGCATTTT
CASSPYSNQPQHF
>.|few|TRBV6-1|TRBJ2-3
TGTGCCAGCAGGGGTCTGTCCGCAGATACGCAGTATTTT
CASRGLSADTQYF
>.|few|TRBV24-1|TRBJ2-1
TGTGCCACCAGTGCGGCTGGGGCGAATGAGCAGTTCTTC
CATSAAGANEQFF
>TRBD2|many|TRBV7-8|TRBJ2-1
TGTGCCAGCAGCCCGGACCGTAGCGGGTTTTACAATGAGCAGTTCTTC
CASSPDRSGFYNEQFF
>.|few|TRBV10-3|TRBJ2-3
TGTGCCATCAGTGGGAGCGGAGATACGCAGTATTTT
CAISGSGDTQYF
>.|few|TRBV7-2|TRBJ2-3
TGTGCCAGCAGCTTAGACGGAGATCAGGATACGCAGTATTTT
CASSLDGDQDTQYF
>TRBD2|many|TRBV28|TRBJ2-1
TGTGCCAGCAGTCCAATCCCAGGGACTAGCGGGAGATCATATGAGCAGTTCTTC
CASSPIPGTSGRSYEQFF
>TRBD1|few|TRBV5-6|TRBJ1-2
TGTGCCAGCAGCTTTGGCTCGGGACAGGGAGGGATCTATGGCTACACCTTC
CASSFGSGQGGIYGYTF
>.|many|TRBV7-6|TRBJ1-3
TGTGCCAGCAGCCCGAGGTCCTCTGGAAACACCATATATTTT
CASSPRSSGNTIYF
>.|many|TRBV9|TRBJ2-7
TGTGCCAGCTCAGAGGGGGGCACGGGCTACGAGCAGTACTTC
CASSEGGTGYEQYF
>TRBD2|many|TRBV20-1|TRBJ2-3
TGCAGTGCTGGACCCGAGCTAGCGGGGGGGCCGGCATATACGCAGTATTTT
CSAGPELAGGPAYTQYF
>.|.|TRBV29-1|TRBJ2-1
TGCAGCGTCTCTAGGGAAGTCTACAATGAGCAGTTCTTC
CSVSREVYNEQFF
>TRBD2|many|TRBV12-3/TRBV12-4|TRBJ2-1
TGTGCCAGCAGCCCTCAGCGGGAGCTCGGGGAGCAGTTCTTC
CASSPQRELGEQFF
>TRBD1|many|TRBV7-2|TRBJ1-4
TGTGCCAGCAGCTCAGGGACAGGGGGTGAAAAACTGTTTTTT
CASSSGTGGEKLFF